One sample yielded the 17 T cell receptor beta chains listed below, sequenced in a study of beta chain features in type 1 diabetes. Study-wide points: All four CD4+ subsets from Type 1 diabetes patients carried moderately but significantly shorter TCRB CDR3s.

Antigens of these TCRs are unknown. The isolated RNA, all of it, was reverse transcribed, so expressed TCRB transcripts were what got sequenced. Produced via immunoSEQ multiplex PCR; TCRdb's table is partial and in-frame only. The sample consists of hundreds of thousands of clones, 14% to 15% of them appearing once. Material: naive CD4+ T cells from blood. The origin of the receptors is a man younger than 35 with type 1 diabetes.

This clone has more than one count but fewer than ten. The genes are TRBV7-9 and TRBJ2-3; a possible D gene is TRBD2 (6 bases). The ends were cut back, 3 bases at V and 6 bases at J, with 7 bases in the middle. The CDR3 is made up of 12 amino acids. The germline gives CDR1 SEHNR, CDR2 FQNEAQ (reference sequence). CDR3 loop: CASSFGRDTQYF. The CDR3, as DNA: TGTGCCAGCAGCTTTGGGAGGGATACGCAGTATTTT.

The V gene is TRBV6-6, the J gene TRBJ2-3; D call uncertain. This CDR3 is built from 14 residues. The V and J ends lost 6 bases and 0 bases respectively, with 10 bases between them. Germline V gene lookup returns CDR1 MNHNY and CDR2 SVGAGI (reference sequence). In nucleotides, the CDR3 is TGTGCCAGCAGGTCCGAGTATAGCACAGATACGCAGTATTTT. It yields the protein CASRSEYSTDTQYF.

This clone came up a few times. V and J are TRBV2 and TRBJ2-3; TRBD1 is a possible D gene (6 bases). The CDR3 is made up of 15 amino acids. Trimming pared 10 bases from V and 2 bases from J, leaving 19 bases between. Germline loops: CDR1 SNHLY, CDR2 FYNNEI. The CDR3 bases are TGTGCCAACAAAGCACAGGGCTCCTTCACAGATACGCAGTATTTT. Amino acids: CANKAQGSFTDTQYF.

This clone appeared a few times. This rearrangement joins TRBV9 to TRBJ1-5; 7 bases match TRBD1. Germline V gene data show CDR1 as SGDLS and CDR2 as YYNGEE. CDR3 length: 15 residues. Trimming took 4 bases from V and 1 from J; bases not matched to a gene: 5. The CDR3 sequence is CASSPTGQSNQPQHF. CDR3 in DNA: TGTGCCAGCAGCCCAACGGGACAGAGCAATCAGCCCCAGCATTTT.

This clone was seen a few times. V gene TRBV28 combines with J gene TRBJ1-6; D gene uncertain. There are 11 residues in the CDR3. Looked up from germline, CDR1 is MDHEN and CDR2 is SYDVKM. The germline V and J ends were trimmed by 6 bases and 11 bases, with 8 bases remaining between them. In DNA form, the CDR3 reads TGTGCCAGCAGCATCCTACCACCCCTCCACTTT. Its translation: CASSILPPLHF.

This clone was detected only a few times. The V and J genes are TRBV30 and TRBJ1-4; 10 nucleotides align to TRBD1. Germline V lookup: CDR1 GTSNPN, CDR2 SVGIG (reference sequence). The CDR3 spans 14 residues. Trimming removed 4 bases from V and 8 bases from J; junction bases left unmatched: 7. The CDR3 loop is CAWKSGTGDEKLFF. The CDR3 nucleotides read TGTGCCTGGAAATCCGGGACAGGGGACGAAAAACTGTTTTTT.

The V call is TRBV2, the J call TRBJ2-3, with 10 bases matching TRBD1. V was clipped by 8 bases and J by 8 bases; unmatched bases: 10. The V gene's germline CDR1 is SNHLY and CDR2 FYNNEI. The CDR3 is 14 residues long. The CDR3 DNA is TGTGCCAGCTCCCAGACAGGGGGCTATGGTACGCAGTATTTT. Translating it yields CASSQTGGYGTQYF.

The chain recombines TRBV5-1 with TRBJ2-2, with 12 bases identical to TRBD2. This CDR3 comprises 16 residues. Germline assignment: CDR1 SGHRS and CDR2 YFSETQ. The V segment lost 3 bases and the J segment 5 bases; nucleotides outside the gene matches: 5. The CDR3 DNA follows: TGCGCCAGCAGCTCCCTGACTAGCGGGAGTACCGGGGAGCTGTTTTTT. This codes for CASSSLTSGSTGELFF. Using reference TRBV5-1 and TRBJ2-2 for the parts outside the CDR3, the full variable domain is KAGVTQTPRYLIKTRGQQVTLSCSPISGHRSVSWYQQTPGQGLQFLFEYFSETQRNKGNFPGRFSGRQFSNSRSEMNVSTLELGDSALYLCASSSLTSGSTGELFFGEGSRLTVL.

This clone was picked up a small number of times. The chain has TRBV2 and TRBJ2-5; D is unclear. Germline CDR1 SNHLY, CDR2 FYNNEI. The CDR3 length is 14 residues. V lost 8 bases and J lost 1, with 14 bases in between. CDR3 loop: CASLAYNLQETQYF. The CDR3 region has the DNA TGTGCCAGCTTAGCCTACAACCTCCAAGAGACCCAGTACTTC.

A few counts support this clone. The rearrangement uses TRBV6-6 and TRBJ1-1, with a weak D call TRBD1 (5 bases). Trimming took 0 bases from V and 6 from J, leaving 5 bases between them. The CDR3 covers 12 residues. Germline CDR1 is MNHNY and CDR2 is SVGAGI (reference sequence). The CDR3 protein is CASSYSRAEAFF. The CDR3 coding sequence is TGTGCCAGCAGTTACTCCAGGGCTGAAGCTTTCTTT.

This clone has a handful of counts. The chain has TRBV11-2 and TRBJ2-1; D unclear. The CDR3 contains 14 residues. The ends were cut back, 5 bases at V and 4 bases at J, with 12 bases in the middle. Germline V gene sequence: CDR1 SGHAT, CDR2 FQNNGV. The CDR3 DNA follows: TGTGCCAGCAGCCCGAGAAACCGTTACAATGAGCAGTTCTTC. This encodes CASSPRNRYNEQFF.

This clone appeared a few times. The genes are TRBV7-7 and TRBJ2-5; 9 bases agree with TRBD2. CDR1 and CDR2 from the germline V gene are SSHAT and FNYEAQ (reference sequence). This CDR3 region has 15 residues. The J segment lost 2 bases and the V segment lost 5 bases, leaving 6 bases of the junction unmatched. The CDR3: CASSRRTSAQETQYF. CDR3 bases: TGTGCCAGCAGCCGACGGACTAGCGCTCAAGAGACCCAGTACTTC.

This clone was detected only a few times. J is TRBJ1-5 and V is TRBV5-6; D is uncertain. Germline-derived CDR1 and CDR2 are SGHDT and YYEEEE. The CDR3 is 14 amino acids. Between the trimmed V and J ends, which lost 0 bases and 6 bases, there was a span of 10 bases. DNA for the CDR3: TGTGCCAGCAGCTTGGACGGGTCTAGTCAGCCCCAGCATTTT. Encoded protein: CASSLDGSSQPQHF.

This clone has more than one count but fewer than ten. The V call is TRBV5-1, the J call TRBJ2-1; 9 nucleotides line up with TRBD2. The CDR3 consists of 16 residues. CDR1 SGHRS and CDR2 YFSETQ come from the germline V gene. V dropped 1 base and J dropped 3; count of bases not matched to a gene: 5. CDR3 DNA sequence: TGCGCCAGCAGCTTGACTAGCGGGCCTTTCTACAATGAGCAGTTCTTC. It specifies CASSLTSGPFYNEQFF.

V usage is TRBV29-1 and J usage is TRBJ2-2; D perhaps matches TRBD1 (5 bases). The CDR3 consists of 13 residues. V lost 4 bases to trimming and J lost 8 bases, with 14 bases between them. CDR1 and CDR2 from the germline V gene are SQVTM and ANQGSEA. The CDR3 region has the DNA TGCAGCGTTGTTTCAGGGCTATTTGGGGAGCTGTTTTTT. Protein product: CSVVSGLFGELFF.

The V and J genes are TRBV9 and TRBJ2-2; D unresolved. Germline CDR1 reads SGDLS; CDR2 reads YYNGEE. This CDR3 is 14 amino acids long. V was cut by 0 bases and J by 0 bases, with 3 bases left in between. CDR3 in DNA: TGTGCCAGCAGCGTAGAGCCGAACACCGGGGAGCTGTTTTTT. Protein product: CASSVEPNTGELFF.

This clone was observed a handful of times. The genes are TRBV27 and TRBJ2-7; 7 bases agree with TRBD2. Germline V gene data show CDR1 as MNHEY and CDR2 as SMNVEV (reference sequence). Germline trimming cut 3 bases from V and 3 bases from J; bases unmatched to any gene: 2. The CDR3 has 13 amino acids. This CDR3 reads CASSLGLHYEQYF. The CDR3 nucleotides are TGTGCCAGCAGTTTGGGACTACACTACGAGCAGTACTTC.